Each of the 2 T cell receptor beta chains below was sequenced from the same sample in a study of T cell responses to AZD1222 COVID-19 vaccine. Only in-frame clones appear in the TCRdb table, and some are missing; sequencing was by immunoSEQ multiplex PCR. The sample has about 160,000 clones, around nine tenths seen once. The sample was peripheral blood, taken on day 0 of AZD1222 vaccination. Source of these receptors: an adult in good health.

The chain combines TRBV29-1 with TRBJ1-2; D is possibly TRBD1 (5 bases). CDR1 is SQVTM, CDR2 ANQGSEA, per germline. The CDR3 totals 15 residues. V lost 0 bases and J 4 bases, leaving 15 bases between the germline ends. CDR3 sequence reads: CSVEEGYRQSYGYTF. As DNA, the CDR3 is TGCAGCGTTGAAGAGGGATACAGGCAGAGCTATGGCTACACCTTC.

The chain employs TRBV6-2 or TRBV6-3 and TRBJ2-7, with D possibly being TRBD1 or TRBD2 (7 bases each). Germline CDR1 and CDR2: MNHEY and SVGEGT. The CDR3 covers 22 residues. The V end was cut by 6 bases, the J end by 4 bases, with 40 bases between. DNA for the CDR3: TGTGCCAGCAGCCCAGGGGGGGTACCGTCAGGCCCCCAGATGGCCAGGGTTTACGAGCAGTACTTC. Amino acid sequence: CASSPGGVPSGPQMARVYEQYF.